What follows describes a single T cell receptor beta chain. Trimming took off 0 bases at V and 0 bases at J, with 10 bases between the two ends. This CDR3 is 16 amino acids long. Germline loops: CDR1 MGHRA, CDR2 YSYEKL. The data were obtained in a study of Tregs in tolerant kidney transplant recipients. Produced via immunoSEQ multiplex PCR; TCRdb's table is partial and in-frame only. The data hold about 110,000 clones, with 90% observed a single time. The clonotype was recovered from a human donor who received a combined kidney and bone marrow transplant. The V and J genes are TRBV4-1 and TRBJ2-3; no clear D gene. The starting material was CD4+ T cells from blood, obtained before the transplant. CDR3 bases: TGCGCCAGCAGCCAAGATACCGGGTCGAGCACAGATACGCAGTATTTT. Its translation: CASSQDTGSSTDTQYF.